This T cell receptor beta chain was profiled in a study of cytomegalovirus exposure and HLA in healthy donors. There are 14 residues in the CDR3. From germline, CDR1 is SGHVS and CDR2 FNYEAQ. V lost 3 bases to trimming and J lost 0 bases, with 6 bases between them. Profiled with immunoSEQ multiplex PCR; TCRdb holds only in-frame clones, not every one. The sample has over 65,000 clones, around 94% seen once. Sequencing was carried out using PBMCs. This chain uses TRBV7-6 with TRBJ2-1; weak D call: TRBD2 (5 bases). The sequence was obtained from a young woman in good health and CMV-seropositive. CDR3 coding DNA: TGTGCCAGCAGCTTCGGGGACTCCTACAATGAGCAGTTCTTC. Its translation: CASSFGDSYNEQFF.